The 11 T cell receptor beta chains in this list originate from one sample, sequenced in a study of T-cell reconstitution after alpha-beta-depleted transplantation in children. Construction of the TCRbeta library involved unique molecular identifiers. TCRdb re-analysed the PCR reads in MiXCR, keeping a single row per CDR3 protein. This table holds under 35,000 distinct CDR3 sequences, 18% found once. This sample comprised PBMCs, mostly from graft donor cells, obtained 60 days after TCRalphabeta/CD19-depleted stem cell transplant. These receptor sequences come from a male patient between 2 and 15 years old who had a stem cell transplant for acute lymphoblastic leukemia, so the T cells may come from the graft donor.

There are many counts of this clonotype. J is TRBJ2-1 and V is TRBV11-1; D may be TRBD2 (6 bases). Trimming cost V 5 bases and J 2 bases, with 25 bases left between them. Germline CDR1 SGHAT, CDR2 FQDESV (reference sequence). CDR3 length equals 19 residues. The CDR3 here is CASSPTPMGGGFAYNEQFF. CDR3 DNA: TGTGCCAGCAGCCCCACCCCGATGGGGGGTGGATTCGCCTACAATGAGCAGTTCTTC.

This clonotype was observed at least ten times. The genes are TRBV12-3 or TRBV12-4 and TRBJ2-3, with D possibly being TRBD2 (5 bases). The CDR3 loop spans 17 amino acids. With 5 bases removed from V and 1 base from J, the gap between germline ends came to 19 bases. CDR3 in amino acids: CASSMKRPISRTDTQYF. The CDR3 DNA is TGTGCCAGCAGTATGAAGCGGCCCATTTCCCGCACAGATACGCAGTATTTT.

This clonotype was counted ten times or more. This chain joins TRBV7-6 and TRBJ2-4; D is unclear. Germline values: CDR1 SGHVS, CDR2 FNYEAQ. Trimming took 0 bases from V and 0 from J, leaving 15 bases between them. This CDR3 comprises 18 residues. The CDR3 sequence: CASSLAPPGPVAKNIQYF. The DNA of the CDR3 is TGTGCCAGCAGCTTAGCCCCTCCGGGTCCAGTAGCCAAAAACATTCAGTACTTC.

The rearrangement links TRBV20-1 to TRBJ2-7; D may be TRBD2 (6 bases). Germline V gene data show CDR1 as DFQATT and CDR2 as SNEGSKA (reference sequence). The ends were cut back, 2 bases at V and 7 bases at J, with 6 bases in the middle. This CDR3 has 10 amino acids. In DNA form, the CDR3 reads TGCAGTGCTAGACGGGGGGAGCAGTACTTC. This sequence encodes CSARRGEQYF.

This clonotype turned up a few times. V usage is TRBV7-8 and J usage is TRBJ1-1, with D uncertain. V was pared by 6 bases and J by 0 bases, with 8 bases between. The CDR3 has 13 residues. The germline gives CDR1 SGHVS, CDR2 FQNEAQ. The CDR3 coding sequence is TGTGCCAGCAGGTTAAGCATGAACACTGAAGCTTTCTTT. It translates to CASRLSMNTEAFF.

Only a few counts were recorded for this clonotype. This chain uses TRBV5-1 with TRBJ1-4, with 7 bases that match TRBD1. This CDR3 has 16 amino acids. Germline V gene lookup returns CDR1 SGHRS and CDR2 YFSETQ. Unmatched junction bases numbered 2, after V lost 0 bases and J lost 0 bases. This CDR3 reads CASSLDGTATNEKLFF. Written as DNA, the CDR3 is TGCGCCAGCAGCTTGGATGGGACAGCAACTAATGAAAAACTGTTTTTT.

The V and J genes are TRBV5-1 and TRBJ2-5, with D unclear. Trimming left V 7 bases short and J 0 bases short, with 4 bases between. CDR1 is SGHRS, CDR2 YFSETQ, per germline. This CDR3 region has 11 residues. CDR3 sequence: CASGYQETQYF. As DNA, the CDR3 is TGCGCCAGCGGATACCAAGAGACCCAGTACTTC.

The chain recombines TRBV12-3 or TRBV12-4 with TRBJ2-7; tentatively, D is TRBD1 (5 bases). Trimming removed 3 bases from V and 2 bases from J, with 5 bases in between. This CDR3 contains 12 residues. The CDR3 reads CASSFRAYEQYF. CDR3 in DNA: TGTGCCAGCAGTTTCAGGGCCTACGAGCAGTACTTC.

This clonotype has ten or more counts. V gene TRBV10-2 combines with J gene TRBJ2-1; no clear D gene. V was pared by 2 bases and J by 0 bases, with 11 bases between. CDR3 size: 16 residues. Germline lookup yields CDR1 WSHSY and CDR2 SAAADI. CDR3 sequence reads: CASSEARPSSYNEQFF. In DNA, the CDR3 is TGCGCCAGCAGTGAGGCTCGGCCAAGCTCCTACAATGAGCAGTTCTTC.

This clonotype was seen repeatedly, ten times or more. The rearrangement uses TRBV12-3 or TRBV12-4 and TRBJ2-3, with no clear D. The V and J ends lost 0 bases and 1 base respectively, with 2 bases between them. The CDR3 consists of 13 residues. The DNA of the CDR3 is TGTGCCAGCAGTTTAGCACGCACAGATACGCAGTATTTT. It specifies CASSLARTDTQYF.

The V and J genes are TRBV24-1 and TRBJ2-3, with 7 bases that match TRBD2. The CDR3 has 18 amino acids. The germline CDR1 and CDR2 sequences are KGHDR and SFDVKD. The trim removed 4 bases at V and 6 bases at J, leaving 18 bases unmatched. DNA for the CDR3: TGTGCCACCAGTGACTCCTTCCGACTAGCTGGAGAACGGGATACGCAGTATTTT. Amino acids: CATSDSFRLAGERDTQYF.